Listed below are T cell receptor beta chains from one sample, sequenced in a study of T-cell memory formation after mild COVID-19. One entry per CDR3 protein, called by TCRdb with MiXCR from the 5' RACE reads. Of around 410,000 distinct CDR3 sequences in the sample, about 22% were seen once. Sequenced sample: PBMCs or a T cell subset sorted from them (not recorded which). These receptors originate from an adult woman who had mild COVID-19 (a few samples of this study predate the infection). Cell type and time point are not known. The conserved cysteine and the conserved F or W are not part of the CDR3 here. A D gene is named only where the DNA matches it firmly.

j_call,d_call,v_call,cdr3_aa
TRBJ2-1,TRBD1,TRBV2,ASSLRQGSNEQF
TRBJ2-5,.,TRBV18,ASSPRTGAETQY
TRBJ2-3,TRBD2,TRBV5-5,ASSRIPLRAGDYTDTQY
TRBJ1-5,TRBD1,TRBV5-1,ASSLGQGGGPQH
TRBJ1-2,.,TRBV12-3/TRBV12-4,ASREDGSNYGYT
TRBJ2-3,.,TRBV21-1,ASFGSTDTQY
TRBJ1-6,.,TRBV27,ASSTTGSPLH
TRBJ2-3,TRBD2,TRBV5-4,ASSPTSVATDTQY
TRBJ1-2,TRBD1,TRBV29-1,IVEPTGIYGYT
TRBJ2-1,.,TRBV18,ASSPMPARYNEQF
TRBJ2-2,.,TRBV29-1,SVDAQGNTGELF
TRBJ1-5,.,TRBV24-1,ATSPQGPSNQPQH
TRBJ2-1,.,TRBV7-9,ASSLRAGINEQF
TRBJ2-7,.,TRBV12-3/TRBV12-4,ASSLSGGAYEQY
TRBJ2-1,TRBD2,TRBV12-3/TRBV12-4,ASSSSGSPSNEQF
TRBJ1-1,.,TRBV24-1,ATEGFENTEAF
TRBJ2-7,TRBD2,TRBV7-6,ASSSGLASGEQY
TRBJ2-1,.,TRBV5-1,ASSLDGLVVSSYNEQF
TRBJ2-7,.,TRBV20-1,SARQVYEQY
TRBJ2-1,TRBD1,TRBV7-9,ASSLLGTGGNEQF
TRBJ2-7,.,TRBV29-1,SVEVAGSGAGEQY
TRBJ2-7,.,TRBV20-1,SARVGLSYEQY
TRBJ2-2,TRBD2,TRBV29-1,SVDSGGDTGELF
TRBJ1-1,.,TRBV5-1,ASSLDREAF
TRBJ1-1,TRBD1,TRBV9,ASSAGDREGTEAF
TRBJ2-1,.,TRBV6-4,ASSTGVLGGYNEQF
TRBJ1-1,.,TRBV4-3,ASSQDRRVDTEAF